Presented here are 30 T cell receptor beta chains from one specimen sequenced in a study of cytomegalovirus exposure and HLA in healthy donors. The assay was immunoSEQ multiplex PCR, and TCRdb's table has in-frame clones only and misses some. This table holds more than 140,000 clones, 85% to 90% found once. Sequenced: PBMCs. The receptors were sampled from a woman in her late teens or twenties in good health and CMV-seropositive.

J is TRBJ2-2 and V is TRBV11-2, with 7 bases that match TRBD1. CDR3 length equals 17 residues. The V and J ends lost 1 base and 6 bases, in that order; junction bases with no gene match: 11. In germline, CDR1 is SGHAT, CDR2 FQNNGV. The CDR3: CASSLGQGLKRSGELFF. The CDR3 coding sequence is TGTGCCAGCAGCTTAGGACAGGGCCTAAAGCGCTCCGGGGAGCTGTTTTTT.

The chain recombines TRBV28 with TRBJ1-2, with D uncertain. The germline V and J ends were trimmed by 7 bases and 0 bases, with 6 bases remaining between them. Germline CDR1 reads MDHEN; CDR2 reads SYDVKM. The CDR3 covers 12 residues. The CDR3 region is CASITANYGYTF. In DNA form, the CDR3 reads TGTGCCAGCATCACAGCTAACTATGGCTACACCTTC.

The chain links TRBV27 to TRBJ2-1, with TRBD1 matching 8 bases. CDR1 and CDR2 (germline): MNHEY, SMNVEV (reference sequence). The CDR3 runs 16 residues. With 6 bases clipped from V and 8 bases from J, the junction kept 15 bases outside the gene matches. The CDR3 DNA is TGTGCCAGCAGCTCCCCGGGCAGGGGGCCACTCGATGAGCAGTTCTTC. Residues: CASSSPGRGPLDEQFF.

J is TRBJ2-7 and V is TRBV25-1; the match to TRBD1 covers 9 bases. Germline CDR1 and CDR2: MGHDK and SYGVNS. V lost 5 bases and J lost 0; bases outside the gene matches: 5. The CDR3 is 15 residues long. The CDR3 bases are TGTGCCAGCAGTAGGACAGGGGCCAGCTCCTACGAGCAGTACTTC. Amino acids: CASSRTGASSYEQYF.

This chain joins TRBV6-5 and TRBJ1-2, with D possibly matching TRBD1 (6 bases). Germline V lookup: CDR1 MNHEY, CDR2 SVGAGI. The length of the CDR3 is 16 residues. Between the trimmed V and J ends, which lost 0 bases and 0 bases, there was a span of 11 bases. The CDR3, as DNA: TGTGCCAGCAGTTACTCGCAGGGGCGAGCTAACTATGGCTACACCTTC. Translated, it gives CASSYSQGRANYGYTF.

The chain links TRBV6-5 to TRBJ2-1; maybe TRBD2 (7 bases). CDR1 MNHEY and CDR2 SVGAGI come from the germline V gene. Trimming removed 3 bases at V and 4 bases at J, with 13 bases between. This CDR3 is 15 amino acids long. In nucleotides, the CDR3 is TGTGCCAGCAGTTATCGGGGGGCCCATTACAATGAGCAGTTCTTC. It is translated as CASSYRGAHYNEQFF.

This chain connects TRBV4-3 to TRBJ2-7, with 8 nucleotides matching TRBD1. Germline trimming cut 0 bases from V and 6 bases from J; bases unmatched to any gene: 13. The CDR3 extends over 17 amino acids. Germline CDR1 LGHNA, CDR2 YSLEER. This chain's CDR3 is CASSQDPWDRSYSEQYF. The CDR3 bases are TGCGCCAGCAGCCAAGACCCTTGGGACAGGAGTTATTCCGAGCAGTACTTC.

This clone occurred once. The CDR3 is CSANGVSEQFF. The CDR3 bases are TGCAGTGCAAACGGAGTCAGTGAGCAGTTCTTC. The rearrangement links TRBV20-1 to TRBJ2-1; D remains unclear. The CDR3 consists of 11 residues. Trimming shortened V by 6 bases and J by 9 bases, and 12 bases separated the two germline ends. Germline assignment: CDR1 DFQATT and CDR2 SNEGSKA (reference sequence).

The gene calls are TRBV7-7 and TRBJ1-1; 7 bases are a match to TRBD1. Germline V gene sequence: CDR1 SSHAT, CDR2 FNYEAQ (reference sequence). CDR3 length: 13 amino acids. Germline trimming cut 4 bases from V and 4 bases from J; bases unmatched to any gene: 3. The CDR3 sequence is CASSSRTGTEAFF. CDR3 coding DNA: TGTGCCAGCAGCTCAAGGACAGGCACTGAAGCTTTCTTT.

This sequence joins TRBV10-3 and TRBJ1-3; D uncertain. The CDR3 spans 13 residues. V was clipped by 6 bases and J by 4 bases, with 10 bases between them. Germline-derived CDR1 and CDR2 are ENHRY and SYGVKD. The CDR3 coding sequence is TGTGCCATCAGGTTACAGAGAGGAAACACCATATATTTT. This encodes CAIRLQRGNTIYF.

The V and J genes are TRBV5-6 and TRBJ1-1; 8 bases are shared with TRBD1. V lost 1 base, J lost 8 bases, and 10 bases stayed unmatched. This CDR3 contains 15 residues. The germline gives CDR1 SGHDT, CDR2 YYEEEE. The CDR3 bases are TGTGCCAGCAGCTTGTTCGGACAGGGCCACATCGAAGCTTTCTTT. Protein: CASSLFGQGHIEAFF.

V usage is TRBV2 and J usage is TRBJ1-4, with 9 bases fitting TRBD1. Germline CDR1 and CDR2: SNHLY and FYNNEI. The CDR3 runs 14 residues. The junction had 3 bases not matched to a gene; V was cut back by 3 bases and J by 7 bases. In DNA, the CDR3 is TGTGCCAGCAGTGAGGACAGGGGAGGTGAAAAACTGTTTTTT. The encoded protein is CASSEDRGGEKLFF.

The gene calls are TRBV5-1 and TRBJ2-5, with 13 bases aligning to TRBD2. This CDR3 region has 14 residues. Germline V gene lookup returns CDR1 SGHRS and CDR2 YFSETQ. V was clipped by 9 bases and J by 1 base; unmatched bases: 3. The CDR3 bases are TGCGCCACCGGGACTAGCGGGGTCCAAGAGACCCAGTACTTC. It encodes CATGTSGVQETQYF.

The genes are TRBV14 and TRBJ2-7; 10 nucleotides match TRBD2. Trimming cost V 0 bases and J 2 bases; bases outside gene matches: 4. Germline V gives CDR1 SGHDN, CDR2 FVKESK. There are 16 residues in the CDR3. CDR3 sequence reads: CASSQDLLAGTYEQYF. The DNA of the CDR3 is TGTGCCAGCAGCCAAGATCTACTAGCGGGGACCTACGAGCAGTACTTC.

The rearrangement links TRBV7-9 to TRBJ1-5; 9 nucleotides agree with TRBD1. The CDR3 runs to 17 residues. The trim removed 2 bases at V and 6 bases at J, leaving 11 bases unmatched. Looked up from germline, CDR1 is SEHNR and CDR2 is FQNEAQ (reference sequence). Written as DNA, the CDR3 is TGTGCCAGCAGCTTAAGAGGGGGCCGGACAGGGGCTCAGCCCCAGCATTTT. It yields the protein CASSLRGGRTGAQPQHF. Full variable domain (outside the CDR3, taken from reference TRBV7-9 and TRBJ1-5): DTGVSQNPRHKITKRGQNVTFRCDPISEHNRLYWYRQTLGQGPEFLTYFQNEAQLEKSRLLSDRFSAERPKGSFSTLEIQRTEQGDSAMYLCASSLRGGRTGAQPQHFGDGTRLSIL.

The J gene is TRBJ2-1, the V gene TRBV7-2; 9 bases fit TRBD2. V lost 1 base, J lost 9 bases, and 7 bases stayed unmatched. In germline, CDR1 is SGHTA, CDR2 FQGNSA. The length of the CDR3 is 15 residues. The CDR3, as DNA: TGTGCCAGCAGCTTAGGTCTAGCGGGAATCGGTGAGCAGTTCTTC. Residues: CASSLGLAGIGEQFF.

The chain couples TRBV9 to TRBJ1-1; D unclear. Germline assignment: CDR1 SGDLS and CDR2 YYNGEE. V was trimmed by 0 bases and J by 2 bases, leaving 2 bases between them. CDR3 length equals 12 residues. The CDR3 loop is CASSVANTEAFF. The CDR3 nucleotides read TGTGCCAGCAGCGTAGCTAACACTGAAGCTTTCTTT.

The J gene is TRBJ1-1, the V gene TRBV5-1, with D perhaps matching TRBD1 (6 bases). The V and J ends lost 4 bases and 7 bases respectively, with 14 bases between them. The germline V gene encodes CDR1 SGHRS and CDR2 YFSETQ. The CDR3 runs to 13 residues. In DNA, the CDR3 is TGCGCCAGCAGCCTTCGGACAGCTAATGAAGCTTTCTTT. It encodes CASSLRTANEAFF.

The chain joins TRBV5-1 to TRBJ2-5; a possible D gene is TRBD2 (7 bases). CDR3 length equals 15 residues. In germline, CDR1 is SGHRS, CDR2 YFSETQ. Trimming took 2 bases from V and 3 from J, leaving 14 bases between them. CDR3 in amino acids: CASSLRGAKEETQYF. The CDR3 nucleotides are TGCGCCAGCAGCTTACGGGGGGCAAAAGAAGAGACCCAGTACTTC.

The rearrangement joins TRBV11-3 to TRBJ1-1; no reliable D call. Trimming removed 0 bases at V and 0 bases at J, with 5 bases between. Per the germline V gene, CDR1 is SGHNT and CDR2 is YENEEA. The CDR3 covers 14 residues. CDR3 coding DNA: TGTGCCAGCAGCTTAGATGCGGTGAACACTGAAGCTTTCTTT. It translates to CASSLDAVNTEAFF.

CDR3: CSVEGAGVGTDTQYF. Here the CDR3 DNA reads TGCAGCGTTGAAGGAGCGGGAGTGGGGACAGATACGCAGTATTTT. This chain joins TRBV29-1 and TRBJ2-3; TRBD2 aligns across 8 bases. The length of the CDR3 is 15 residues. V was clipped by 1 base and J by 3 bases; unmatched bases: 6. Germline CDR1 and CDR2: SQVTM and ANQGSEA.

The V call is TRBV7-9, the J call TRBJ2-7, with TRBD2 matching 9 bases. This CDR3 has 15 amino acids. The V gene end was trimmed by 0 bases and the J gene end by 2 bases; junction bases not matched to a gene: 2. Per the germline V gene, CDR1 is SEHNR and CDR2 is FQNEAQ (reference sequence). This chain's CDR3 is CASSLATSGPYEQYF. CDR3 nucleotides: TGTGCCAGCAGCTTAGCGACTAGCGGCCCCTACGAGCAGTACTTC. Complete variable domain (other parts from reference TRBV7-9 and TRBJ2-7): DTGVSQNPRHKITKRGQNVTFRCDPISEHNRLYWYRQTLGQGPEFLTYFQNEAQLEKSRLLSDRFSAERPKGSFSTLEIQRTEQGDSAMYLCASSLATSGPYEQYFGPGTRLTVT.

The chain's CDR3 is CASKTKTGRFGGYTF. The CDR3 DNA is TGTGCCAGCAAAACCAAGACAGGGAGATTCGGTGGCTACACCTTC. This chain links TRBV6-6 with TRBJ1-2; 7 nucleotides match TRBD1. In germline, CDR1 is MNHNY, CDR2 SVGAGI (reference sequence). The J segment lost 7 bases and the V segment lost 7 bases, leaving 15 bases of the junction unmatched. The CDR3 extends over 15 amino acids.

V is TRBV7-6 and J is TRBJ2-1; weak D call: TRBD1 (6 bases). CDR1 and CDR2 from the germline V gene are SGHVS and FNYEAQ. The CDR3 is 12 amino acids. V dropped 5 bases and J dropped 8 bases, with 10 bases sitting between them. Here the CDR3 DNA reads TGTGCCAGCAGCAAACCAGGGGATGAGCAGTTCTTC. It translates to CASSKPGDEQFF.

This clone appeared a few times. For the CDR3, the DNA is TGTGCCAGCAGTTTCCCCGGGAGGGCCGGCCATGAGCAGTTCTTC. It yields the protein CASSFPGRAGHEQFF. V gene TRBV6-6 combines with J gene TRBJ2-1, with 8 bases fitting TRBD2. CDR3 size: 15 residues. V gave up 4 bases and J gave up 8 bases; unmatched junction bases: 10. Germline lookup yields CDR1 MNHNY and CDR2 SVGAGI (reference sequence).

This chain connects TRBV6-5 to TRBJ2-2, with 8 positions matching TRBD1. CDR3 size: 13 residues. The ends lost 7 bases at V and 4 bases at J; junction bases unmatched: 2. CDR1 and CDR2 from the germline V gene are MNHEY and SVGAGI. The CDR3, as DNA: TGTGCCAGCACCACAGGGGGCACCGGGGAGCTGTTTTTT. The encoded protein is CASTTGGTGELFF.

The CDR3 bases are TGTGCCAGTAGTATCGGGACAGGGAGGGAAAAACTGTTTTTT. Translating gives CASSIGTGREKLFF. This chain links TRBV19 with TRBJ1-4, with 9 bases fitting TRBD1. Germline CDR1 reads LNHDA; CDR2 reads SQIVND (reference sequence). The CDR3 length is 14 residues. V lost 3 bases and J lost 8; bases outside the gene matches: 4.

The genes are TRBV7-3 and TRBJ2-1, with D possibly TRBD1 on 5 matching bases. With 5 bases removed from V and 3 bases from J, the gap between germline ends came to 17 bases. In germline, CDR1 is SGHTA, CDR2 FQGTGA. This CDR3 comprises 16 residues. CDR3 in amino acids: CASSPKTGRDYNEQFF. CDR3 DNA sequence: TGTGCCAGCAGCCCCAAAACAGGTAGAGACTACAATGAGCAGTTCTTC.

Points on this clone: Other DNA sequences within the sample encode an identical CDR3. The chain is built from TRBV9 and TRBJ1-1; D is uncertain. The CDR3 length is 14 residues. Trimming removed 0 bases from V and 1 base from J, with 7 bases in between. Germline V lookup: CDR1 SGDLS, CDR2 YYNGEE. The CDR3 loop reads CASSVGGENTEAFF. In nucleotides, the CDR3 is TGTGCCAGCAGCGTAGGCGGGGAGAACACTGAAGCTTTCTTT.

This sequence joins TRBV6-1 and TRBJ2-7, with 11 bases lining up with TRBD1. The germline CDR1 and CDR2 sequences are MNHNS and SASEGT. The CDR3 covers 15 residues. The J segment lost 7 bases and the V segment lost 6 bases, leaving 11 bases of the junction unmatched. CDR3 sequence: CASRTPGQGVKEQYF. The DNA for the CDR3 is TGTGCCAGCAGGACGCCGGGACAGGGGGTGAAAGAGCAGTACTTC.